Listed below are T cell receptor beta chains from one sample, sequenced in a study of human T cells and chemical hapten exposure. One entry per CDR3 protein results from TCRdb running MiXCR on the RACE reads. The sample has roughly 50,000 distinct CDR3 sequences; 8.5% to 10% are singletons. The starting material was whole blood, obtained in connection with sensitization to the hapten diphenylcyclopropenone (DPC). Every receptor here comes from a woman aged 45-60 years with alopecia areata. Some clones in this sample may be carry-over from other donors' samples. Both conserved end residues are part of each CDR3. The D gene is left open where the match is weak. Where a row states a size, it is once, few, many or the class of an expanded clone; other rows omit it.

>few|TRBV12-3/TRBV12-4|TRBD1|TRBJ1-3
CASSWDRARGNTIYF
TGTGCCAGCAGTTGGGACAGGGCGCGAGGAAACACCATATATTTT
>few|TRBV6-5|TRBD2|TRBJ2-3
CASSYKREGTDTQYF
TGTGCCAGCAGTTACAAGCGGGAGGGCACAGATACGCAGTATTTT
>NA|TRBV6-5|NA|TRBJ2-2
CASSYGRRTRELFF
TGTGCCAGCAGTTACGGCAGGCGGACCCGGGAGCTGTTTTTT
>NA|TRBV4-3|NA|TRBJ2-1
CASSLSAVLVYEQFF
TGCGCCAGCAGCCTGAGCGCGGTATTAGTCTATGAGCAGTTCTTC
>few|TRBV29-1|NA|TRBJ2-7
CSGRHRLSYEQYF
TGCAGCGGTCGACATCGACTATCCTACGAGCAGTACTTC
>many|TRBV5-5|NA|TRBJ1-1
CASSSDPRTAFF
TGTGCCAGCAGCTCTGACCCCCGGACAGCTTTCTTT
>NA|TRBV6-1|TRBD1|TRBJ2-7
CASRGTGTGVYEQYF
TGTGCCAGCAGGGGCACCGGGACAGGGGTCTACGAGCAGTACTTC
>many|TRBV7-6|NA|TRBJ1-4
CASSYRVNEKLFF
TGTGCCAGCAGCTACAGGGTTAATGAAAAACTGTTTTTT
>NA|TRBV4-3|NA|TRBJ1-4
CASSQDHGRVWEKLFF
TGCGCCAGCAGCCAAGATCATGGCCGAGTCTGGGAAAAACTGTTTTTT
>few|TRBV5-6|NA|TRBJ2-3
CASSPPSVSSTDTQYF
TGTGCCAGCAGCCCACCTAGCGTCTCTAGCACAGATACGCAGTATTTT
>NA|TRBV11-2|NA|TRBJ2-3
CASSSGTGTDTQYF
TGTGCCAGCAGCTCCGGGACCGGCACAGATACGCAGTATTTT
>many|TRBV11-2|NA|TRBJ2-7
CASSLDMDGSPYEQYF
TGTGCCAGCAGCTTAGACATGGACGGATCCCCCTACGAGCAGTACTTC
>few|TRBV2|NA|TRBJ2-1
CASSDGASSYNEQFF
TGTGCCAGCAGTGACGGGGCCAGCTCCTACAATGAGCAGTTCTTC
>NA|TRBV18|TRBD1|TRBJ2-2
CASSLDRANTGELFF
TGTGCCAGCTCACTTGACAGGGCGAACACCGGGGAGCTGTTTTTT
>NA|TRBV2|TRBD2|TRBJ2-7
CASSDLAGSYEQYF
TGTGCCAGCAGTGATCTAGCGGGGTCCTACGAGCAGTACTTC
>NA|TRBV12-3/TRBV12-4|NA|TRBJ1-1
CASSLRREAFF
TGTGCCAGCAGCCTCCGACGGGAAGCTTTCTTT
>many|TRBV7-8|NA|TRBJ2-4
CASSPAYIQYF
TGTGCCAGCAGCCCAGCCTACATTCAGTACTTC
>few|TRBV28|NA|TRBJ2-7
CASRDTGAYEQYF
TGTGCCAGCAGGGATACAGGAGCCTACGAGCAGTACTTC
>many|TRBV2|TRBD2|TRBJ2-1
CASSQEWGTNEGEQFF
TGTGCCAGCAGTCAGGAGTGGGGGACTAATGAGGGAGAGCAGTTCTTC
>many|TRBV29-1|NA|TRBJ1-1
CSVATGNTEAFF
TGCAGCGTTGCCACGGGGAACACTGAAGCTTTCTTT
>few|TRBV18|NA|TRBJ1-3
CASSLSIPTMSGNTIYF
TGTGCCAGCTCACTCTCGATCCCGACGATGTCTGGAAACACCATATATTTT
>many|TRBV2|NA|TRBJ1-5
CASSERGVSNQPQHF
TGTGCCAGCAGTGAAAGGGGCGTTAGCAATCAGCCCCAGCATTTT
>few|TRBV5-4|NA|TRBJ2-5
CASSLASTYQETQYF
TGTGCCAGCAGCTTGGCATCCACGTACCAAGAGACCCAGTACTTC
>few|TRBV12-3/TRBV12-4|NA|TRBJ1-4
CASSPREGFNEKLFF
TGTGCCAGCAGTCCTCGGGAGGGCTTTAATGAAAAACTGTTTTTT
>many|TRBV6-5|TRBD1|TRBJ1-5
CASSRDRASNQPQHF
TGTGCCAGCAGCCGGGACAGGGCAAGCAATCAGCCCCAGCATTTT
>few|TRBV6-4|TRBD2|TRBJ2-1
CASSRLAGVSINEQFF
TGTGCCAGCTCCCGACTAGCGGGGGTTTCAATCAATGAGCAGTTCTTC
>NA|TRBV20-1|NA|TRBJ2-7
CSARDARYSYEQYF
TGCAGTGCTAGAGACGCCAGGTACTCCTACGAGCAGTACTTC
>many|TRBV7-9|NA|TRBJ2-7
CASSLTPSEQYF
TGTGCCAGCAGCTTAACCCCTTCCGAGCAGTACTTC
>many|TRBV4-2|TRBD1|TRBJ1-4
CASSQVVRDSYPADEKLFF
TGTGCCAGCAGCCAAGTCGTTCGGGACAGCTACCCAGCGGACGAAAAACTGTTTTTT
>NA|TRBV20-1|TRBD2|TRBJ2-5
CSATGTSGRAGETQYF
TGCAGTGCTACCGGGACTAGCGGGAGGGCGGGAGAGACCCAGTACTTC
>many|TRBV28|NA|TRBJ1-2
CASRGSVYGYTF
TGTGCCAGCAGGGGGTCGGTCTATGGCTACACCTTC
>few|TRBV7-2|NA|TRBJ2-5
CASSLAGPKETQYF
TGTGCCAGCAGCTTAGCGGGGCCAAAAGAGACCCAGTACTTC
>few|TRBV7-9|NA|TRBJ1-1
CASSLFREGSGAFF
TGTGCCAGCAGCTTATTCCGAGAAGGGAGTGGAGCTTTCTTT
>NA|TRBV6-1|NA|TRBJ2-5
CASSGITAIETQYF
TGTGCCAGCAGTGGTATAACAGCTATAGAGACCCAGTACTTC
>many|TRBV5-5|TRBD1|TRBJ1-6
CASSLQGSSYNSPLHF
TGTGCCAGCAGCTTACAGGGGAGCTCCTATAATTCACCCCTCCACTTT
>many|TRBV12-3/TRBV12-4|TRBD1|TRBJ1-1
CASSLAKTGKTEAFF
TGTGCCAGCAGTTTAGCCAAGACAGGGAAAACTGAAGCTTTCTTT
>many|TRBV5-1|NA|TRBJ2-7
CASSFLPGQTYEQYF
TGCGCCAGCAGCTTTCTCCCCGGACAGACCTACGAGCAGTACTTC
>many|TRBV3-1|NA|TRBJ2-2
CASSRRLNTGELFF
TGTGCCAGCAGCCGCCGCTTGAACACCGGGGAGCTGTTTTTT
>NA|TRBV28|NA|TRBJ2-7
CASRPTSVQQYF
TGTGCCAGCAGACCTACCAGCGTTCAGCAGTACTTC
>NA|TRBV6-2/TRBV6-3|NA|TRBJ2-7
CASSNGGSSYEQYF
TGTGCCAGCAGTAACGGGGGAAGCTCCTACGAGCAGTACTTC
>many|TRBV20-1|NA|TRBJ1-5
CSARQGNQPQHF
TGCAGTGCTAGACAGGGGAATCAGCCCCAGCATTTT
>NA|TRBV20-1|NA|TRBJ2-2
CSYRADTGELFF
TGCAGCTACAGGGCCGACACCGGGGAGCTGTTTTTT
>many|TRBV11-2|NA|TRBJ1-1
CASSLDTGGTEAFF
TGTGCCAGCAGCTTAGATACGGGGGGCACTGAAGCTTTCTTT
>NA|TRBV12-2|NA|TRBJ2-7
CASRPRGREENEQYF
TGTGCAAGTCGCCCCAGGGGTAGGGAGGAAAACGAGCAGTACTTC
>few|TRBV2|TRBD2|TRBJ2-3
CASRGTSGASVYTQYF
TGTGCCAGCAGGGGTACTAGCGGGGCCTCCGTATATACGCAGTATTTT
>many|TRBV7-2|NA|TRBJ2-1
CASSSSGTSSYNEQFF
TGTGCCAGCAGTTCATCCGGGACAAGCTCCTACAATGAGCAGTTCTTC
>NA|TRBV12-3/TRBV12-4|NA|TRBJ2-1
CASTLTIYNEQFF
TGTGCCAGCACCCTGACTATTTACAATGAGCAGTTCTTC
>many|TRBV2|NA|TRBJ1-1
CASMEQEGTEAFF
TGTGCCAGCATGGAACAGGAGGGAACTGAAGCTTTCTTT
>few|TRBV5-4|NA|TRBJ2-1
CASSLGRTEQFF
TGTGCCAGCAGCTTGGGCCGAACCGAACAGTTCTTC
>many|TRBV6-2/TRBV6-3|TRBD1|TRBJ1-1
CASSPPGQGNTEAFF
TGTGCCAGCAGTCCCCCGGGACAGGGGAACACTGAAGCTTTCTTT
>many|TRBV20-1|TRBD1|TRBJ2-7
CSARKDRVPYEQYF
TGCAGTGCTAGGAAGGACAGGGTTCCCTACGAGCAGTACTTC